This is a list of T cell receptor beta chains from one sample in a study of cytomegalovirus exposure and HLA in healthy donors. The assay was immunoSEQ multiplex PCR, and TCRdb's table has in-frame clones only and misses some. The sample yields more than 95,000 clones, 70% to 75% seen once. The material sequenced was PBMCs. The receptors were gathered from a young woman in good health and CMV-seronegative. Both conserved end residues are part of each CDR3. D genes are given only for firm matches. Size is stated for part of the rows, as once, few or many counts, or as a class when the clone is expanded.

CDR3nt: TGCGCCAGCAGCCCGCGACGGGATCAGCCCCAGCATTTT
CDR3aa: CASSPRRDQPQHF
j_gene: TRBJ1-5
v_gene: TRBV4-1
d_gene: NA
abundance: few

CDR3nt: TGTGCCTGGAGTGGGTACAGGGAACGGATGTCCGGGGCCAACGTCCTGACTTTC
CDR3aa: CAWSGYRERMSGANVLTF
j_gene: TRBJ2-6
v_gene: TRBV30
d_gene: NA
abundance: NA

CDR3nt: TGTGCCAGCAGTGATAGTGCAGGGCCGAACCAGCCCCAGCATTTT
CDR3aa: CASSDSAGPNQPQHF
j_gene: TRBJ1-5
v_gene: TRBV2
d_gene: NA
abundance: NA

CDR3nt: TGTGCCAGCAGCCCCATGGGACTTACCACCTCGCGGCAGTACTTC
CDR3aa: CASSPMGLTTSRQYF
j_gene: TRBJ2-7
v_gene: TRBV28
d_gene: NA
abundance: NA

CDR3nt: TGTGCCAGCAGCTTGGGGACCCTAGCGAGGGGCGGCGGAGATACGCAGTATTTT
CDR3aa: CASSLGTLARGGGDTQYF
j_gene: TRBJ2-3
v_gene: TRBV5-6
d_gene: NA
abundance: NA

CDR3nt: TGTGCCAGCAGTTACTCCAGGGGCAATCAGCCCCAGCATTTT
CDR3aa: CASSYSRGNQPQHF
j_gene: TRBJ1-5
v_gene: TRBV6-5
d_gene: NA
abundance: NA

CDR3nt: TGTGCCAGCGGAGTACCGGGGACTGAAGCTTTCTTT
CDR3aa: CASGVPGTEAFF
j_gene: TRBJ1-1
v_gene: TRBV7-9
d_gene: NA
abundance: NA

CDR3nt: TGTGCCAGCAGTTTCAGCGGCACAGGGGGCGATTCCTACGAGCAGTACTTC
CDR3aa: CASSFSGTGGDSYEQYF
j_gene: TRBJ2-7
v_gene: TRBV28
d_gene: TRBD1
abundance: NA

CDR3nt: TGTGCCAGCAGTGTTGGAGGATCAGGGGAAACTGGCTACACCTTC
CDR3aa: CASSVGGSGETGYTF
j_gene: TRBJ1-2
v_gene: TRBV6-1
d_gene: NA
abundance: NA

CDR3nt: TGTGCCAGCAGTGCGACAGCTGGAAACACCATATATTTT
CDR3aa: CASSATAGNTIYF
j_gene: TRBJ1-3
v_gene: TRBV25-1
d_gene: NA
abundance: NA

CDR3nt: TGTGCCAGCAGCTTCCAGGGGGCCTATGGCTACACCTTC
CDR3aa: CASSFQGAYGYTF
j_gene: TRBJ1-2
v_gene: TRBV7-2
d_gene: TRBD1
abundance: NA

CDR3nt: TGCGCCAGCAGCTTGGAGGGGTCCACGTATTATGGCTACACCTTC
CDR3aa: CASSLEGSTYYGYTF
j_gene: TRBJ1-2
v_gene: TRBV5-1
d_gene: NA
abundance: few

CDR3nt: TGTGCCAGCAGCCCAGTCGTTGGCTCTTTCCCAGAGACCCAGTACTTC
CDR3aa: CASSPVVGSFPETQYF
j_gene: TRBJ2-5
v_gene: TRBV7-3
d_gene: NA
abundance: NA

CDR3nt: TGTGCCAGCAGCTTAATGTCGACACGGCTGAACACTGAAGCTTTCTTT
CDR3aa: CASSLMSTRLNTEAFF
j_gene: TRBJ1-1
v_gene: TRBV11-2
d_gene: NA
abundance: NA

CDR3nt: TGTGCCAGCAGTGTGACTAGCGGGGGCCTGGTAGAGACCCAGTACTTC
CDR3aa: CASSVTSGGLVETQYF
j_gene: TRBJ2-5
v_gene: TRBV6-1
d_gene: TRBD2
abundance: few

CDR3nt: TGCGCCAGCAGCCTCAGACAGGGTTTGGACACCGGGGAGCTGTTTTTT
CDR3aa: CASSLRQGLDTGELFF
j_gene: TRBJ2-2
v_gene: TRBV4-1
d_gene: TRBD1
abundance: NA

CDR3nt: TGTGCCAGCAGCTCACAGACTGAAGCTTTCTTT
CDR3aa: CASSSQTEAFF
j_gene: TRBJ1-1
v_gene: TRBV28
d_gene: NA
abundance: NA

CDR3nt: TGTGCCAGCAGCCCGACAGGGGACGGGTATGAAAAACTGTTTTTT
CDR3aa: CASSPTGDGYEKLFF
j_gene: TRBJ1-4
v_gene: TRBV9
d_gene: TRBD1
abundance: NA

CDR3nt: TGTGCCAGCAGCCAGGGCAGGCTTAACTATGGCTACACCTTC
CDR3aa: CASSQGRLNYGYTF
j_gene: TRBJ1-2
v_gene: TRBV4-2
d_gene: NA
abundance: NA

CDR3nt: TGCGCCAGCAGCCAAGGGACGGGGGGCACGCTCGAAAAACTGTTTTTT
CDR3aa: CASSQGTGGTLEKLFF
j_gene: TRBJ1-4
v_gene: TRBV4-1
d_gene: NA
abundance: NA

CDR3nt: TGCAGCGTACTCAGGGGTGAGAACACTGAAGCTTTCTTT
CDR3aa: CSVLRGENTEAFF
j_gene: TRBJ1-1
v_gene: TRBV29-1
d_gene: NA
abundance: NA

CDR3nt: TGTGCCAGCAGTCCGGGGACAGCTGACAATCAGCCCCAGCATTTT
CDR3aa: CASSPGTADNQPQHF
j_gene: TRBJ1-5
v_gene: TRBV28
d_gene: TRBD1
abundance: NA

CDR3nt: TGCGCCTCCTCTAGGGGCAGTGAAAAACTGTTTTTT
CDR3aa: CASSRGSEKLFF
j_gene: TRBJ1-4
v_gene: TRBV10-2
d_gene: NA
abundance: NA

CDR3nt: TGTGCCAGCAGTTACTCGATACGGGGGGCCGAGACCCAGTACTTC
CDR3aa: CASSYSIRGAETQYF
j_gene: TRBJ2-5
v_gene: TRBV6-5
d_gene: NA
abundance: NA

CDR3nt: TGTGCCAGCAGCTTAGCTATAGGGGCAAGTCCCCATCAGCCCCAGCATTTT
CDR3aa: CASSLAIGASPHQPQHF
j_gene: TRBJ1-5
v_gene: TRBV7-9
d_gene: NA
abundance: NA

CDR3nt: TGTGCCAGCAGCGCATCCGACAGGGGAGTTCTCGAGCAGTACTTC
CDR3aa: CASSASDRGVLEQYF
j_gene: TRBJ2-7
v_gene: TRBV5-6
d_gene: TRBD1
abundance: NA

CDR3nt: TGTGCCAGCAGCGTGGACAGGGGCTCAGGAAACACCATATATTTT
CDR3aa: CASSVDRGSGNTIYF
j_gene: TRBJ1-3
v_gene: TRBV5-8
d_gene: TRBD1
abundance: NA

CDR3nt: TGTGCCAGCAGCTTCCTAGGTTCGGGGACAGCAAATTCACCCCTCCACTTT
CDR3aa: CASSFLGSGTANSPLHF
j_gene: TRBJ1-6
v_gene: TRBV28
d_gene: TRBD1
abundance: NA

CDR3nt: TGTGCCACCGAGGATATGAACACTGAAGCTTTCTTT
CDR3aa: CATEDMNTEAFF
j_gene: TRBJ1-1
v_gene: TRBV15
d_gene: NA
abundance: once

CDR3nt: TGTGCCTGGAGGGACAGGCCCTCTGGAAACACCATATATTTT
CDR3aa: CAWRDRPSGNTIYF
j_gene: TRBJ1-3
v_gene: TRBV30
d_gene: TRBD1
abundance: NA

CDR3nt: TGTGCCAGTAGTATGACAGGGATCTACGAGCAGTACTTC
CDR3aa: CASSMTGIYEQYF
j_gene: TRBJ2-7
v_gene: TRBV19
d_gene: TRBD1
abundance: NA

CDR3nt: TGTGCCAGCAGCTCAGGGCTTAATCAGCCCCAGCATTTT
CDR3aa: CASSSGLNQPQHF
j_gene: TRBJ1-5
v_gene: TRBV14
d_gene: NA
abundance: NA

CDR3nt: TGCGCCAGCAGCCAACAGGGGCCCACTGAAGCTTTCTTT
CDR3aa: CASSQQGPTEAFF
j_gene: TRBJ1-1
v_gene: TRBV4-1
d_gene: NA
abundance: NA

CDR3nt: TGTGCCAGCAGCGGGGGGGGGACTCCCCCGAAGGATACGCAGTATTTT
CDR3aa: CASSGGGTPPKDTQYF
j_gene: TRBJ2-3
v_gene: TRBV5-4
d_gene: TRBD2
abundance: NA

CDR3nt: TGTGCCAGTAGTATCGTTCAGGGGATGGGCAATCAGCCCCAGCATTTT
CDR3aa: CASSIVQGMGNQPQHF
j_gene: TRBJ1-5
v_gene: TRBV19
d_gene: NA
abundance: NA

CDR3nt: TGCGCCAGCAGCCACCTACAGGGGCGGAGAGACACTGAAGCTTTCTTT
CDR3aa: CASSHLQGRRDTEAFF
j_gene: TRBJ1-1
v_gene: TRBV4-1
d_gene: TRBD1
abundance: few

CDR3nt: TGTGCCAGCAGCTTTGGGGGGTTACTAACCTACGAGCAGTACTTC
CDR3aa: CASSFGGLLTYEQYF
j_gene: TRBJ2-7
v_gene: TRBV7-8
d_gene: NA
abundance: once

CDR3nt: TGTGCCAGCAGCCCTCGGGGACAGGGCTTCTGGCAGTACTTC
CDR3aa: CASSPRGQGFWQYF
j_gene: TRBJ2-7
v_gene: TRBV6-5
d_gene: TRBD1
abundance: few

CDR3nt: TGTGCCAGCAGCTTCGGGACAGGGGTCAATCAGCCCCAGCATTTT
CDR3aa: CASSFGTGVNQPQHF
j_gene: TRBJ1-5
v_gene: TRBV7-9
d_gene: TRBD1
abundance: few

CDR3nt: TGCGCCAGCAGCGAGGCGGGACAGGGATACACTGAAGCTTTCTTT
CDR3aa: CASSEAGQGYTEAFF
j_gene: TRBJ1-1
v_gene: TRBV4-1
d_gene: TRBD1
abundance: NA

CDR3nt: TGTGCCAGCAGAGCGGGACTAGCGAGGGAGCAGTACTTC
CDR3aa: CASRAGLAREQYF
j_gene: TRBJ2-7
v_gene: TRBV27
d_gene: TRBD2
abundance: once

CDR3nt: TGTGCCAGCAGCTTCCGGACAGCTGGGGCCAACGTCCTGACTTTC
CDR3aa: CASSFRTAGANVLTF
j_gene: TRBJ2-6
v_gene: TRBV6-5
d_gene: NA
abundance: NA

CDR3nt: TGCGCCAGCAGCTTGGCAGGCCGACCCCAAGAGACCCAGTACTTC
CDR3aa: CASSLAGRPQETQYF
j_gene: TRBJ2-5
v_gene: TRBV5-1
d_gene: NA
abundance: NA

CDR3nt: TGTGCCAGCAGTTACTCAGGGGGCGAAAAACTGTTTTTT
CDR3aa: CASSYSGGEKLFF
j_gene: TRBJ1-4
v_gene: TRBV6-6
d_gene: TRBD1
abundance: NA